Below are 13 T cell receptor beta chains sequenced from a single sample in a study of blood T cell repertoires in COVID-19. Profiled with immunoSEQ multiplex PCR; TCRdb holds only in-frame clones, not every one. The repertoire holds about 150,000 clones, with more than 75% as singletons. What was sequenced was PBMCs or T cells enriched from blood (not recorded which). The receptors shown here come from a woman aged 45-65 years who had recovered from COVID-19.

The genes are TRBV2 and TRBJ2-6; D perhaps matches TRBD1 (6 bases). Trimming took off 9 bases at V and 1 base at J, with 13 bases between the two ends. Germline CDR1 SNHLY, CDR2 FYNNEI. The CDR3 is made up of 15 amino acids. CDR3 residues: CASMNRASGANVLTF. DNA for the CDR3: TGTGCCAGTATGAACAGGGCGTCTGGGGCCAACGTCCTGACTTTC. The whole variable domain, remainder taken from reference TRBV2 and TRBJ2-6, is EPEVTQTPSHQVTQMGQEVILRCVPISNHLYFYWYRQILGQKVEFLVSFYNNEISEKSEIFDDQFSVERPDGSNFTLKIRSTKLEDSAMYFCASMNRASGANVLTFGAGSRLTVL.

V usage is TRBV6-5 and J usage is TRBJ1-2; D perhaps matches TRBD1 (5 bases). The CDR3 runs 13 residues. Trimming shortened V by 7 bases and J by 4 bases, and 13 bases separated the two germline ends. Germline V gene lookup returns CDR1 MNHEY and CDR2 SVGAGI. CDR3 sequence reads: CASTQDNFYGYTF. The CDR3 nucleotides read TGTGCCAGCACGCAGGACAACTTCTATGGCTACACCTTC.

This chain connects TRBV5-1 to TRBJ2-3, with 10 bases aligning to TRBD2. Germline values: CDR1 SGHRS, CDR2 YFSETQ. The CDR3 loop spans 19 amino acids. V lost 2 bases, J lost 0 bases, and 12 bases stayed unmatched. The DNA of the CDR3 is TGCGCCAGCAGCTTTGGGGGCCGAAGGACTAGCGGAAGCACAGATACGCAGTATTTT. It specifies CASSFGGRRTSGSTDTQYF. The whole variable domain, filled in from reference TRBV5-1 and TRBJ2-3, reads KAGVTQTPRYLIKTRGQQVTLSCSPISGHRSVSWYQQTPGQGLQFLFEYFSETQRNKGNFPGRFSGRQFSNSRSEMNVSTLELGDSALYLCASSFGGRRTSGSTDTQYFGPGTRLTVL.

The V call is TRBV28, the J call TRBJ2-1, with TRBD1 identical over 8 bases. J gave up 5 bases and V 8 bases, and 11 bases lay outside the gene matches. CDR1 and CDR2 from the germline V gene are MDHEN and SYDVKM. The CDR3 runs 15 residues. In nucleotides, the CDR3 is TGTGCCAGCTTAAGTCCGGGACAGGATAACAATGAGCAGTTCTTC. It encodes CASLSPGQDNNEQFF.

V is TRBV5-1 and J is TRBJ1-6, with 7 nucleotides matching TRBD1. This CDR3 comprises 17 residues. The J segment lost 7 bases and the V segment lost 4 bases, leaving 14 bases of the junction unmatched. The V gene's germline CDR1 is SGHRS and CDR2 YFSETQ. This CDR3 reads CASSRLQGFPNNSPLHF. In DNA, the CDR3 is TGCGCCAGCAGCCGATTACAGGGGTTCCCTAACAATTCACCCCTCCACTTT. Complete variable domain (other parts from reference TRBV5-1 and TRBJ1-6): KAGVTQTPRYLIKTRGQQVTLSCSPISGHRSVSWYQQTPGQGLQFLFEYFSETQRNKGNFPGRFSGRQFSNSRSEMNVSTLELGDSALYLCASSRLQGFPNNSPLHFGNGTRLTVT.

The chain has TRBV6-5 and TRBJ2-1, with 13 bases aligning to TRBD2. V was clipped by 4 bases and J by 7 bases; unmatched bases: 7. The CDR3 consists of 16 residues. Per germline, CDR1 MNHEY and CDR2 SVGAGI. CDR3 DNA: TGTGCCAGCAGTTCCGCCGGACTAGCGGGAGCAAATGAGCAGTTCTTC. Amino acid sequence: CASSSAGLAGANEQFF.

The chain uses TRBV5-5 and TRBJ1-1; D remains unclear. In germline, CDR1 is SGHKS, CDR2 YYEKEE (reference sequence). This CDR3 has 14 amino acids. V was pared by 3 bases and J by 3 bases, with 12 bases between. CDR3 loop: CASSSEARHTEAFF. The CDR3 nucleotides read TGTGCCAGCAGCTCGGAGGCCCGGCACACTGAAGCTTTCTTT.

This clone has just a few counts. The rearrangement links TRBV6-4 to TRBJ1-3; 7 bases are shared with TRBD1. Germline CDR1 reads MRHNA; CDR2 reads SNTAGT. The length of the CDR3 is 17 residues. Germline trimming cut 8 bases from V and 2 bases from J; bases unmatched to any gene: 15. The CDR3 coding sequence is TGTGCCAGCGTGGACAGGCGAAATACTAAGACTGGAAACACCATATATTTT. It specifies CASVDRRNTKTGNTIYF.

CDR3 loop: CASSPRQGNYEQYF. CDR3 coding DNA: TGTGCCAGCAGCCCCCGGCAGGGGAACTACGAGCAGTACTTC. The rearrangement joins TRBV9 to TRBJ2-7, with a weak D call TRBD1 (6 bases). Germline V gene data show CDR1 as SGDLS and CDR2 as YYNGEE. This CDR3 has 14 amino acids. The V end was cut by 4 bases, the J end by 3 bases, with 14 bases between.

The chain links TRBV7-9 to TRBJ2-1, with a weak D call TRBD1 (5 bases). Trimming took 1 base from V and 6 from J, leaving 16 bases between them. CDR1 SEHNR and CDR2 FQNEAQ come from the germline V gene (reference sequence). The CDR3 length is 16 residues. CDR3 region: CASSLEGVGARNEQFF. The CDR3 region has the DNA TGTGCCAGCAGCTTAGAGGGCGTTGGGGCTCGCAATGAGCAGTTCTTC.

The sample holds one count of this clone. V is TRBV27 and J is TRBJ1-5; D call uncertain. Germline V lookup: CDR1 MNHEY, CDR2 SMNVEV (reference sequence). CDR3 length: 13 residues. The V gene lost 2 bases and the J gene lost 5 bases, with 7 bases spanning the gap. CDR3 sequence: CASSLHRYQPQHF. In nucleotides, the CDR3 is TGTGCCAGCAGTTTACACAGATATCAGCCCCAGCATTTT.

V is TRBV5-3 and J is TRBJ1-2; 10 bases match TRBD1. TRBV5-3 counts as an open reading frame of uncertain function. The CDR3 runs 11 residues. The V gene end was trimmed by 8 bases and the J gene end by 9 bases; junction bases not matched to a gene: 4. CDR3 sequence (DNA): TGTGCCAGGACAGGGGGCGGTCGCTACACCTTC. Translated, it gives CARTGGGRYTF.

J is TRBJ2-6 and V is TRBV19; D remains unclear. With 5 bases removed from V and 4 bases from J, the gap between germline ends came to 15 bases. Germline CDR1 LNHDA, CDR2 SQIVND (reference sequence). The CDR3 has 16 amino acids. DNA for the CDR3: TGTGCCAGTAGTGACACCCCGCGTTCCGGGGCCAACGTCCTGACTTTC. Protein: CASSDTPRSGANVLTF.